This T cell receptor (beta chain) was recorded in a study of shared T cell receptors in the human thymus. Libraries were prepared by immunoSEQ multiplex PCR; TCRdb keeps only in-frame clonotypes and omits some of them. The table shows hundreds of thousands of clones, with more than 75% occurring only once. Germline V gene data show CDR1 as MNHNS and CDR2 as SASEGT. Trimming cost V 8 bases and J 1 base; bases outside gene matches: 9. The CDR3 runs 15 residues. The sample also formed part of further work on human thymus T cells. That source notes: Immunologically healthy infants in Finland undergoing congenital heart defect surgery were the donors. Resections removed during corrective heart surgery provided the thymus tissue used. Thymic repertoires from unrelated individuals overlapped highly, related research reported.

Input material: thymocytes. This chain joins TRBV6-1 and TRBJ2-7; 9 nucleotides align to TRBD1. This sequence was found in a boy less than two years old with a congenital heart defect. The CDR3 sequence is CASPLWTGDSYEQYF. In DNA form, the CDR3 reads TGTGCCAGCCCCCTTTGGACAGGGGATTCCTACGAGCAGTACTTC.